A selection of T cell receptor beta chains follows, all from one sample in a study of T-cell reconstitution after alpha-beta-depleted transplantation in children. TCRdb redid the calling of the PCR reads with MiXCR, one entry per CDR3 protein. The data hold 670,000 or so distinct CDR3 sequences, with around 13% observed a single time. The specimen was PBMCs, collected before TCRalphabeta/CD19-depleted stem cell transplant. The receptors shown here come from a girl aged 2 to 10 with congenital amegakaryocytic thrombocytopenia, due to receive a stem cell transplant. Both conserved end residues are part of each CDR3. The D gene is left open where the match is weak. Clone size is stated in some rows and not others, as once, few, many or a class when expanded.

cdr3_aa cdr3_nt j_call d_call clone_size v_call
CASSPRGASDGYTF TGTGCCAGCTCACCACGCGGGGCTAGCGATGGCTACACCTTC TRBJ1-2 . . TRBV18
CASSILAGAADTQYF TGTGCCAGCAGCATCCTAGCGGGAGCCGCAGATACGCAGTATTTT TRBJ2-3 TRBD2 . TRBV27
CSARFLAGVGRTDTQYF TGCAGTGCTAGATTTCTAGCGGGAGTCGGAAGAACAGATACGCAGTATTTT TRBJ2-3 TRBD2 many TRBV20-1
CAISRSGLAGVAKNTDTQYF TGTGCCATCAGCCGCTCGGGACTAGCGGGAGTCGCTAAAAACACAGATACGCAGTATTTT TRBJ2-3 TRBD2 many TRBV10-3
CAGGGSGQETQYF TGTGCGGGGGGCGGGAGTGGGCAAGAGACCCAGTACTTC TRBJ2-5 . . TRBV28
CASSPLSLDDQYLRGGNNSPLHF TGTGCCAGCAGTCCCCTTTCGCTAGACGATCAATACCTCAGGGGGGGTAATAATTCACCCCTCCACTTT TRBJ1-6 TRBD1 few TRBV28
CSVQGMKGPNQPQHF TGCAGCGTACAGGGAATGAAAGGTCCCAATCAGCCCCAGCATTTT TRBJ1-5 . many TRBV29-1
CSASFRLNEKLFF TGCAGTGCTAGCTTCCGGTTAAATGAAAAACTGTTTTTT TRBJ1-4 . many TRBV20-1
CSARKGQGQYF TGCAGTGCTAGAAAGGGACAGGGCCAGTACTTC TRBJ2-7 TRBD1 . TRBV20-1
CSAGTGEQYF TGCAGTGCTGGAACAGGGGAGCAGTACTTC TRBJ2-7 . few TRBV20-1
CAISVQGDGYTF TGTGCCATCAGTGTGCAAGGCGATGGCTACACCTTC TRBJ1-2 . . TRBV10-3
CASRREVTRDSLYF TGTGCCAGCAGACGTGAAGTAACCCGGGACAGCCTGTACTTC TRBJ2-7 TRBD1 many TRBV7-9
CATSDLPGGELFF TGTGCCACCAGTGATTTGCCAGGCGGGGAGCTGTTTTTT TRBJ2-2 . . TRBV24-1
CASRQQSSTGANVLTF TGCGCCAGCAGACAGCAGTCCTCTACTGGGGCCAACGTCCTGACTTTC TRBJ2-6 . many TRBV5-1
CSATSGSGFETQYF TGCAGCGCCACTAGCGGGAGTGGTTTTGAGACCCAGTACTTC TRBJ2-5 TRBD2 . TRBV29-1
CASGQGGTGELFF TGTGCCAGCGGACAGGGAGGCACCGGGGAGCTGTTTTTT TRBJ2-2 TRBD1 . TRBV6-2/TRBV6-3
CASRLAGGPGTDTQYF TGTGCCAGTCGACTAGCGGGAGGGCCGGGCACAGATACGCAGTATTTT TRBJ2-3 TRBD2 few TRBV7-2
CASSAGQYNEQFF TGTGCCAGCAGCGCCGGACAGTACAATGAGCAGTTCTTC TRBJ2-1 . . TRBV2
CSARETVIYNEQFF TGCAGTGCTAGGGAGACAGTAATCTACAATGAGCAGTTCTTC TRBJ2-1 . . TRBV20-1
CASSLVAGGQGEQFF TGCGCCAGCAGCTTGGTCGCGGGAGGGCAGGGTGAGCAGTTCTTC TRBJ2-1 TRBD2 . TRBV5-1
CASSPLAGDTEQFF TGTGCCAGCAGCCCTTTAGCGGGAGATACTGAGCAGTTCTTC TRBJ2-1 TRBD2 many TRBV3-1
CASREQGAHGYTF TGTGCCAGCAGAGAACAGGGGGCGCATGGCTACACCTTC TRBJ1-2 TRBD1 many TRBV28
CASSYYREGTYEQYF TGTGCCAGCAGTTACTACAGGGAAGGCACCTACGAGCAGTACTTC TRBJ2-7 . few TRBV5-5
CASRQGLAVGELFF TGTGCCAGCAGGCAGGGACTAGCTGTCGGGGAGCTGTTTTTT TRBJ2-2 TRBD2 few TRBV27
CATSDFEPSSTGELFF TGTGCCACCAGTGATTTCGAGCCTAGCTCCACCGGGGAGCTGTTTTTT TRBJ2-2 . . TRBV24-1
CASSYGDSGNTIYF TGCGCCAGCAGCTATGGGGACTCTGGAAACACCATATATTTT TRBJ1-3 . many TRBV5-1
CASSFTATGSYGYTF TGCGCCAGCAGCTTCACGGCGACGGGTTCTTATGGCTACACCTTC TRBJ1-2 . . TRBV5-1
CSADKNTEAFF TGCAGTGCGGATAAGAACACTGAAGCTTTCTTT TRBJ1-1 . many TRBV20-1
CATSTRLSYEQYF TGTGCCACCAGCACCCGGCTCTCCTACGAGCAGTACTTC TRBJ2-7 . . TRBV15
CASSSVSSLEGLSEQFF TGCGCCAGCAGCTCAGTCTCGTCACTAGAGGGCCTCAGTGAGCAGTTCTTC TRBJ2-1 . many TRBV5-1
CASRMGGDPYNEQFF TGCGCCAGCAGGATGGGTGGGGACCCCTACAATGAGCAGTTCTTC TRBJ2-1 . few TRBV5-1
CASQKRQRESGEQYF TGTGCCAGCCAAAAACGACAGCGGGAGTCTGGCGAGCAGTACTTC TRBJ2-7 TRBD2 many TRBV6-5
CASEVMPKYEQYF TGTGCCAGCGAAGTGATGCCAAAATACGAGCAGTACTTC TRBJ2-7 . many TRBV7-9
CASRPGTSGWYEQYF TGTGCCAGCAGGCCCGGGACTAGCGGTTGGTACGAGCAGTACTTC TRBJ2-7 TRBD2 few TRBV12-3/TRBV12-4
CASSRTEGPPSYEQYF TGCGCCAGCAGCCGTACTGAGGGGCCACCTTCCTACGAGCAGTACTTC TRBJ2-7 . few TRBV5-1
CASSFLRDSRNSPLHF TGCGCCAGCAGCTTCCTACGGGACAGTCGTAATTCACCCCTCCACTTT TRBJ1-6 TRBD1 many TRBV4-1
CASSYAGPDYEQYF TGTGCCAGCAGTTACGCGGGACCCGACTACGAGCAGTACTTC TRBJ2-7 . many TRBV6-5
CASSFASGRVPFF TGTGCCAGCAGCTTTGCTAGCGGGAGGGTCCCGTTCTTC TRBJ2-1 TRBD2 many TRBV5-5
CASSLAGGPGTDTQYF TGCGCCAGCAGCCTAGCGGGAGGGCCGGGAACAGATACGCAGTATTTT TRBJ2-3 TRBD2 . TRBV5-1
CASSSRPHIDRTTNTGELFF TGTGCCAGCAGCTCTCGTCCCCACATTGATCGGACTACCAACACCGGGGAGCTGTTTTTT TRBJ2-2 . . TRBV7-3
CASSQDRGLAGGDTQYF TGTGCCAGCAGCCAAGATCGTGGACTAGCGGGAGGAGATACGCAGTATTTT TRBJ2-3 TRBD2 . TRBV3-1
CASSPAVTYEQYF TGTGCCAGCTCACCGGCGGTAACCTACGAGCAGTACTTC TRBJ2-7 . few TRBV18
CASSLPGGQGKNIQYF TGTGCCAGCAGCTTGCCCGGGGGACAGGGCAAAAACATTCAGTACTTC TRBJ2-4 TRBD1 . TRBV5-6
CSARETGMNTEAFF TGCAGTGCTAGAGAGACAGGGATGAACACTGAAGCTTTCTTT TRBJ1-1 TRBD1 many TRBV20-1
CASSQGLAGGTDTQYF TGTGCCAGCAGCCAAGGACTAGCGGGGGGCACAGATACGCAGTATTTT TRBJ2-3 TRBD2 . TRBV3-1
CASSSNRDSGQPQHF TGTGCCAGCAGCTCCAACCGGGACAGTGGCCAGCCCCAGCATTTT TRBJ1-5 TRBD1 few TRBV5-5
CASSTQSGRNYEQYF TGTGCCAGCAGCACCCAGAGCGGGAGAAACTACGAGCAGTACTTC TRBJ2-7 TRBD2 many TRBV9
CASSAASPSSYNEQFF TGTGCCAGCAGCGCGGCCTCTCCAAGCTCCTACAATGAGCAGTTCTTC TRBJ2-1 . . TRBV7-2
CASSSIAGKSGNEQFF TGTGCCAGCAGCTCCATAGCGGGAAAATCAGGCAATGAGCAGTTCTTC TRBJ2-1 TRBD2 few TRBV11-2
CATGGLAGGSQETQYF TGTGCCACCGGCGGACTAGCGGGAGGATCCCAAGAGACCCAGTACTTC TRBJ2-5 TRBD2 many TRBV10-3
CAISELGVAGDGYEQYF TGTGCCATCAGTGAGTTAGGGGTAGCGGGAGATGGGTACGAGCAGTACTTC TRBJ2-7 TRBD2 . TRBV10-3
CASSIQAGGPYEQFF TGTGCCAGTAGTATTCAAGCGGGAGGTCCGTATGAGCAGTTCTTC TRBJ2-1 TRBD2 . TRBV19